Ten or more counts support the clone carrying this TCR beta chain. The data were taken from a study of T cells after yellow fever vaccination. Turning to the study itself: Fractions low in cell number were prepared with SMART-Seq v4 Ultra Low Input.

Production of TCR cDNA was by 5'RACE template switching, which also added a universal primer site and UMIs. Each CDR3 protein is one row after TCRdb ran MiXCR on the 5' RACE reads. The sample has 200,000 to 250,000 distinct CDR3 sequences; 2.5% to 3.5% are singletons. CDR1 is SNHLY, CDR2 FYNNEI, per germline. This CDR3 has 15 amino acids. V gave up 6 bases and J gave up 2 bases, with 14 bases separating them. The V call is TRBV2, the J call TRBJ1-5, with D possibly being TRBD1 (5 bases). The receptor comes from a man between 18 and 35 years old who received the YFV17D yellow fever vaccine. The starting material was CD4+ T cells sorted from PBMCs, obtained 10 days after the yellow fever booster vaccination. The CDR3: CASRKNLQGNQPQHF. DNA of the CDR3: TGTGCCAGCAGAAAAAACCTACAGGGCAATCAGCCCCAGCATTTT.